The 29 T cell receptor beta chains below all came from one sample that was sequenced in a study of blood T cell repertoires in COVID-19. Profiled with immunoSEQ multiplex PCR; TCRdb holds only in-frame clones, not every one. The sample shows some 290,000 clones, around 92% of them seen only once. The sample consisted of PBMCs or T cells enriched from blood (not recorded which). The receptors here all came from a woman in her 30s who had recovered from COVID-19.

The J gene is TRBJ1-1, the V gene TRBV5-1; D is uncertain. From germline, CDR1 is SGHRS and CDR2 YFSETQ. There are 15 residues in the CDR3. Trimming took off 0 bases at V and 1 base at J, with 10 bases between the two ends. Here the CDR3 DNA reads TGCGCCAGCAGCTTGGCCCCCACAGCGAACACTGAAGCTTTCTTT. Its translation is CASSLAPTANTEAFF.

This sequence joins TRBV27 and TRBJ1-2; D might be TRBD1 (5 bases). Germline V gene data show CDR1 as MNHEY and CDR2 as SMNVEV (reference sequence). V dropped 7 bases and J dropped 10 bases, with 16 bases sitting between them. The CDR3 loop spans 12 amino acids. CDR3 in DNA: TGTGCCAGCAAAGGGGTCTCTGGTGCCTACACCTTC. Translated: CASKGVSGAYTF.

This chain links TRBV9 with TRBJ2-1; TRBD2 might be the D (5 bases). The CDR3 is 15 amino acids. The V and J ends lost 0 bases and 8 bases respectively, with 15 bases between them. Germline lookup yields CDR1 SGDLS and CDR2 YYNGEE. The CDR3 here is CASSVGVHGRDEQFF. CDR3 nucleotide sequence: TGTGCCAGCAGCGTAGGAGTCCACGGGCGGGATGAGCAGTTCTTC.

V usage is TRBV11-2 and J usage is TRBJ2-5; D gene unclear. The germline CDR1 and CDR2 sequences are SGHAT and FQNNGV. Trimming cost V 3 bases and J 4 bases, with 15 bases left between them. The CDR3 runs 15 residues. CDR3 coding DNA: TGTGCCAGCAGCTTGACCCCGGAACCGGGAGAGACCCAGTACTTC. Amino acids: CASSLTPEPGETQYF.

This clone occurred once. The chain couples TRBV7-3 to TRBJ2-1, with 12 bases lining up with TRBD2. The CDR3 spans 16 residues. V was pared by 5 bases and J by 3 bases, with 5 bases of the junction left unmatched. The germline gives CDR1 SGHTA, CDR2 FQGTGA. CDR3 loop: CASSKTSGSLYNEQFF. CDR3 nucleotide sequence: TGTGCCAGCAGCAAGACTAGCGGGAGCCTCTACAATGAGCAGTTCTTC.

The V and J genes are TRBV11-2 and TRBJ2-6; TRBD1 aligns across 9 bases. Germline CDR1 SGHAT, CDR2 FQNNGV. V dropped 8 bases and J dropped 1; count of bases not matched to a gene: 6. The length of the CDR3 is 16 residues. This CDR3 is CASGGQGYSGANVLTF. The CDR3 bases are TGTGCCAGCGGCGGACAGGGGTATTCTGGGGCCAACGTCCTGACTTTC.

Regarding this clone: The sample holds other DNA sequences that translate to the same CDR3. V is TRBV7-2 and J is TRBJ2-3, with D hard to call. Germline loops: CDR1 SGHTA, CDR2 FQGNSA. The V end was cut by 7 bases, the J end by 1 base, with 27 bases between. The CDR3 length is 19 residues. The CDR3 sequence is CASNLQVQLPLSGTDTQYF. The CDR3 DNA follows: TGTGCCAGCAATCTTCAGGTCCAGCTCCCCCTATCTGGCACAGATACGCAGTATTTT. The full variable domain, completed using reference TRBV7-2 and TRBJ2-3, is GAGVSQSPSNKVTEKGKDVELRCDPISGHTALYWYRQSLGQGLEFLIYFQGNSAPDKSGLPSDRFSAERTGGSVSTLTIQRTQQEDSAVYLCASNLQVQLPLSGTDTQYFGPGTRLTVL.

The chain joins TRBV5-4 to TRBJ1-6; maybe TRBD1 (6 bases). The CDR3 has 15 residues. V lost 2 bases and J 5 bases, leaving 11 bases between the germline ends. The germline V gene has CDR1 SGHNT and CDR2 YYREEE (reference sequence). DNA of the CDR3: TGTGCCAGCAGCTTTGACACAGGGAATAATTCACCCCTCCACTTT. It encodes CASSFDTGNNSPLHF. The full variable domain, with the rest looked up from reference TRBV5-4 and TRBJ1-6, is ETGVTQSPTHLIKTRGQQVTLRCSSQSGHNTVSWYQQALGQGPQFIFQYYREEENGRGNFPPRFSGLQFPNYSSELNVNALELDDSALYLCASSFDTGNNSPLHFGNGTRLTVT.

This rearrangement joins TRBV29-1 to TRBJ1-1; 10 bases align to TRBD1. Germline V CDR1 and CDR2: SQVTM, ANQGSEA. The V and J ends lost 1 base and 10 bases, in that order; junction bases with no gene match: 3. The CDR3 is made up of 12 amino acids. CDR3 DNA sequence: TGCAGCGTTGAAGTTTGGACAGGGGGAGCTTTCTTT. Amino acids: CSVEVWTGGAFF.

The chain recombines TRBV7-8 with TRBJ2-7, with TRBD2 as a possible D gene (5 bases). The V gene lost 4 bases and the J gene lost 5 bases, with 18 bases spanning the gap. The CDR3 covers 15 residues. Germline lookup yields CDR1 SGHVS and CDR2 FQNEAQ. The CDR3 DNA reads TGTGCCAGCAGCTATAAGGCACAGAGGGTTGACGAGCAGTACTTC. Its translation is CASSYKAQRVDEQYF.

The rearrangement joins TRBV5-5 to TRBJ1-3; D unclear. The CDR3 is made up of 17 amino acids. Germline CDR1 SGHKS, CDR2 YYEKEE (reference sequence). Trimming cost V 1 base and J 0 bases, with 14 bases left between them. The CDR3 DNA is TGTGCCAGCAGCTTGCTTGAGGGAGTTCTCTCTGGAAACACCATATATTTT. Its protein product is CASSLLEGVLSGNTIYF.

This rearrangement joins TRBV4-1 to TRBJ1-1; no reliable D call. Trimming removed 0 bases from V and 8 bases from J, with 16 bases in between. The CDR3 length is 15 residues. CDR1 and CDR2 from the germline V gene are MGHRA and YSYEKL. CDR3 amino acids: CASSQDLDSGIEAFF. In DNA, the CDR3 is TGCGCCAGCAGCCAAGATCTTGATTCAGGAATCGAAGCTTTCTTT.

This clone was detected a few times. The CDR3 DNA follows: TGCGCCAGCAGTGAGTCGACGGCGGTTACCGGGGAGCTGTTTTTT. Translating gives CASSESTAVTGELFF. This chain joins TRBV10-1 and TRBJ2-2; D call uncertain. The length of the CDR3 is 15 residues. In germline, CDR1 is WNHNN, CDR2 SYGVQD (reference sequence). V gave up 0 bases and J gave up 5 bases, with 10 bases separating them.

This chain uses TRBV29-1 with TRBJ2-3, with TRBD2 identical over 9 bases. Germline trimming cut 5 bases from V and 2 bases from J; bases unmatched to any gene: 8. Germline CDR1 reads SQVTM; CDR2 reads ANQGSEA. The CDR3 has 15 residues. CDR3 bases: TGCAGCGTTCAGAGACTAGCGGAAAACACAGATACGCAGTATTTT. Protein product: CSVQRLAENTDTQYF.

The V gene is TRBV29-1, the J gene TRBJ1-4, with a possible D match to TRBD1 (6 bases). This CDR3 spans 14 amino acids. Germline V gene lookup returns CDR1 SQVTM and CDR2 ANQGSEA. Trimming stripped 4 bases from V and 0 bases from J, with 9 bases between. For the CDR3, the DNA is TGCAGCGTTGGGACAGAAGCAACTAATGAAAAACTGTTTTTT. Translation: CSVGTEATNEKLFF.

The V and J genes are TRBV7-2 and TRBJ2-1; a possible D gene is TRBD2 (5 bases). CDR1 and CDR2 from the germline V gene are SGHTA and FQGNSA. This CDR3 spans 17 amino acids. Trimming took 2 bases from V and 0 from J, leaving 14 bases between them. The CDR3 DNA reads as TGTGCCAGCAGCTTACAACCTAGCACCTACTCCTACAATGAGCAGTTCTTC. Its protein product is CASSLQPSTYSYNEQFF.

This clone has just one count. CDR3 DNA sequence: TGTGCCAGCACCTTAACACAGGGCTTCTTGGATTACACCGGGGAGCTGTTTTTT. Translated, it gives CASTLTQGFLDYTGELFF. This rearrangement joins TRBV27 to TRBJ2-2; possible D gene TRBD1, 6 bases. The germline CDR1 and CDR2 sequences are MNHEY and SMNVEV (reference sequence). The CDR3 runs to 18 residues. Deletions cut 7 bases from V and 3 bases from J, with 24 bases between.

The chain carries TRBV15 and TRBJ2-1; D is perhaps TRBD1 (5 bases). The CDR3 is made up of 15 amino acids. The ends were cut back, 0 bases at V and 8 bases at J, with 14 bases in the middle. The V gene's germline CDR1 is LNHNV and CDR2 YYDKDF (reference sequence). CDR3 coding DNA: TGTGCCACCAGCAGAGATCCCAGGGCTGGACATGAGCAGTTCTTC. Amino acids: CATSRDPRAGHEQFF.

V gene TRBV5-1 combines with J gene TRBJ2-1; the match to TRBD2 covers 7 bases. CDR3 length equals 15 residues. From germline, CDR1 is SGHRS and CDR2 YFSETQ. With V trimmed by 2 bases and J by 5 bases, 7 bases remained unmatched. In nucleotides, the CDR3 is TGCGCCAGCAGCTTAGTAGCGGGTAGTCACAATGAGCAGTTCTTC. It yields the protein CASSLVAGSHNEQFF.

The J gene is TRBJ2-1, the V gene TRBV30, with 12 bases lining up with TRBD2. The CDR3 is 14 amino acids. Germline CDR1 reads GTSNPN; CDR2 reads SVGIG (reference sequence). V was pared by 7 bases and J by 9 bases, with 10 bases of the junction left unmatched. The CDR3 nucleotides read TGTGCCTACCGACTAGCGGGAGTACTAGGTGAGCAGTTCTTC. Its protein is CAYRLAGVLGEQFF.

This chain joins TRBV10-1 and TRBJ2-2; the match to TRBD2 covers 9 bases. There are 16 residues in the CDR3. Per the germline V gene, CDR1 is WNHNN and CDR2 is SYGVQD (reference sequence). Germline trimming cut 0 bases from V and 6 bases from J; bases unmatched to any gene: 5. The CDR3 DNA reads TGCGCCAGCAGTGAGTCATGGCGGGAGGGCGCCGGGGAGCTGTTTTTT. As protein: CASSESWREGAGELFF.

The chain joins TRBV9 to TRBJ1-2, with D unclear. V lost 4 bases and J 8 bases, leaving 15 bases between the germline ends. Germline values: CDR1 SGDLS, CDR2 YYNGEE. The CDR3 contains 13 residues. The DNA of the CDR3 is TGTGCCAGCAGCACCACGGCGGGGAGGGGCTACACCTTC. Translated: CASSTTAGRGYTF.

This clone has just a few counts. The V call is TRBV14, the J call TRBJ2-5; 8 positions agree with TRBD1. Germline V gene data show CDR1 as SGHDN and CDR2 as FVKESK. V gave up 2 bases and J gave up 0 bases; unmatched junction bases: 11. The CDR3 contains 18 residues. In nucleotides, the CDR3 is TGTGCCAGCAGCCAAAACCCGGGACAGGCAAGGGACCAAGAGACCCAGTACTTC. It is translated as CASSQNPGQARDQETQYF.

The genes are TRBV28 and TRBJ2-7; D unresolved. V was pared by 5 bases and J by 3 bases, with 17 bases between. The CDR3 has 15 amino acids. From germline, CDR1 is MDHEN and CDR2 SYDVKM. This CDR3 reads CASSVLENGYYEQYF. CDR3 nucleotide sequence: TGTGCCAGCAGTGTACTGGAGAACGGATACTACGAGCAGTACTTC.

The CDR3 protein is CASSLPLAGDLSYEQYF. The CDR3 nucleotides read TGCGCCAGCAGCTTACCTTTAGCGGGAGACCTCTCCTACGAGCAGTACTTC. The chain combines TRBV5-1 with TRBJ2-7, with 9 nucleotides matching TRBD2. The length of the CDR3 is 17 residues. V dropped 2 bases and J dropped 0; count of bases not matched to a gene: 9. The V gene's germline CDR1 is SGHRS and CDR2 YFSETQ.

The chain joins TRBV9 to TRBJ1-2; 7 nucleotides line up with TRBD1. The CDR3 sequence is 16 residues long. Losses at the gene ends were 3 bases for V and 4 bases for J; bases not matched to a gene: 12. Looked up from germline, CDR1 is SGDLS and CDR2 is YYNGEE. The CDR3 DNA sequence: TGTGCCAGCAGCGGACTACACAGGGGCGGCCTCTATGGCTACACCTTC. This sequence encodes CASSGLHRGGLYGYTF.

V is TRBV27 and J is TRBJ2-1; 9 nucleotides match TRBD1. Per germline, CDR1 MNHEY and CDR2 SMNVEV (reference sequence). With 4 bases clipped from V and 7 bases from J, the junction kept 2 bases outside the gene matches. The CDR3 length is 13 residues. CDR3 loop: CASSYGTGNEQFF. Here the CDR3 DNA reads TGTGCCAGCAGTTACGGGACAGGGAATGAGCAGTTCTTC.

The chain joins TRBV27 to TRBJ2-1; D unresolved. Germline CDR1 and CDR2: MNHEY and SMNVEV (reference sequence). V was cut by 3 bases and J by 2 bases, with 14 bases left in between. The CDR3 spans 16 residues. The DNA of the CDR3 is TGTGCCAGCAGTTTCCCGGCAGGCGCACCCTACAATGAGCAGTTCTTC. Its protein is CASSFPAGAPYNEQFF.

This clone was seen a single time. J is TRBJ2-7 and V is TRBV19; TRBD1 is a possible D gene (5 bases). The CDR3 spans 13 residues. Germline CDR1 LNHDA, CDR2 SQIVND (reference sequence). The ends were cut back, 5 bases at V and 4 bases at J, with 12 bases in the middle. The CDR3 bases are TGTGCCAGTAGTCTCCAGGGCCCTTACGAGCAGTACTTC. This codes for CASSLQGPYEQYF.